Listed here is a single TCR beta chain. Its antigen is unknown. This specimen comes from a study of post-analysis software for immune sequencing data. In the study overall: Relapsing-remitting, secondary progressive and progressive-relapsing multiple sclerosis courses were included.

Prepared libraries of TCR beta cDNA carried unique molecular identifiers. Starting from about 1 to 10 million T cells, the study yielded roughly 0.5 million cDNA molecules. TCRdb redid the calling of the PCR reads with MiXCR, one entry per CDR3 protein. The sample has 800,000 to 950,000 distinct CDR3 sequences; about 53% are singletons. The CDR3 contains 13 residues. Trimming left V 0 bases short and J 4 bases short, with 6 bases between. Per germline, CDR1 DFQATT and CDR2 SNEGSKA (reference sequence). Broader study findings: Strong co-clustering by F measure linked samples that shared a preparation batch. Normalized Chao1 diversity was significantly lower in multiple sclerosis patients than in controls. TRBV5-6, TRBV5-1 and TRBV20-1 belonged to a set of roughly five TRBV segments that were more frequent in patients than controls.

V usage is TRBV20-1 and J usage is TRBJ1-4; D is unclear. The receptor was derived from a girl aged 10 to 17 with multiple sclerosis. The material sequenced was blood. Written as DNA, the CDR3 is TGCAGTGCTAGAGAGCCAGTTAATGAAAAACTGTTTTTT. Its protein is CSAREPVNEKLFF.